This T cell receptor (beta chain) is drawn from a study of blood T cell repertoires in COVID-19. The wider study: Samples came from the United States, Italy and Spain, spanning acute and convalescent COVID-19. Nucleic acid was either cDNA or gDNA, and it came from T cells, B-cell-depleted T cells, or PBMCs.

Original handling: Quantification of nucleated cells was approximated via reference gene primer amplification. TCRdb's table, derived via immunoSEQ multiplex PCR, lists solely in-frame clones and lacks some. V, J and clone size derive from that table, while D and trimming were established from the DNA sequence. The sample comprises a few hundred thousand clones, about 82% of which are singletons, and about 1.7% rests with the top ten. This CDR3 comprises 12 residues. The germline CDR1 and CDR2 sequences are LGHDT and YNNKEL (reference sequence). V was pared by 3 bases and J by 11 bases, with 5 bases of the junction left unmatched.

The TCR sequence derives from a woman aged 45-65 years with acute or convalescent COVID-19. The specimen sequenced was peripheral blood. This chain uses TRBV3-1 (or the pseudogene TRBV3-2) with TRBJ1-1; TRBD1 aligns across 8 bases. For the CDR3, the DNA is TGTGCCAGCAGCCAGCTCCGGGACAGGGCTTTCTTT. Translated: CASSQLRDRAFF.